These T cell receptor beta chains were read from a single sample in a study of blood T cell repertoires in COVID-19. Repertoires were generated with immunoSEQ multiplex PCR, while TCRdb's copy carries only in-frame clones and drops some. This table has 250,000 to 350,000 clones, about 91% appearing once. Specimen: peripheral blood. Receptors were obtained from a woman under 40 who had recovered from COVID-19. The CDR3 runs from the conserved cysteine through the conserved F or W. A D gene is named only where the DNA matches it firmly. Size values are once, few and many counts, or a class for expanded clones, and some rows have none.

d_call	clone_size	j_call	v_call	cdr3_aa	cdr3_nt
TRBD2	.	TRBJ2-7	TRBV27	CASSPHGSAGGPYEQYF	TGTGCCAGCAGTCCCCACGGGTCAGCGGGGGGACCCTACGAGCAGTACTTC
.	.	TRBJ2-5	TRBV27	CASSYPGETQYF	TGTGCCAGCAGTTACCCAGGGGAGACCCAGTACTTC
TRBD1	.	TRBJ2-1	TRBV11-2	CASSWTGGNEQFF	TGTGCCAGCAGCTGGACAGGGGGCAATGAGCAGTTCTTC
TRBD1	once	TRBJ2-4	TRBV11-3	CASSRDRGSTQYF	TGTGCCAGCAGCCGAGACAGGGGATCTACTCAGTACTTC
TRBD2	.	TRBJ2-1	TRBV19	CASGREVGGLKQFF	TGTGCCAGTGGGAGGGAGGTGGGGGGTCTGAAGCAGTTCTTC
.	once	TRBJ2-5	TRBV6-1	CASSETGRIETQYF	TGTGCCAGCAGTGAGACCGGGAGAATAGAGACCCAGTACTTC
.	.	TRBJ1-2	TRBV11-2	CASSLGISGGYTF	TGTGCCAGCAGCTTAGGGATATCAGGAGGCTACACCTTC
.	.	TRBJ1-1	TRBV10-3	CAIRQGNTEAFF	TGTGCCATCAGGCAGGGAAACACTGAAGCTTTCTTT
.	.	TRBJ1-1	TRBV28	CASSLVGGAQGTEAFF	TGTGCCAGCAGTTTGGTTGGGGGCGCCCAGGGCACTGAAGCTTTCTTT
TRBD2	.	TRBJ2-1	TRBV3-1/TRBV3-2	CASSLLAGLYNEQFF	TGTGCCAGCAGCTTGCTAGCGGGACTCTACAATGAGCAGTTCTTC
.	.	TRBJ1-2	TRBV6-2/TRBV6-3	CASSPWHYGYTF	TGTGCCAGCAGCCCTTGGCACTATGGCTACACCTTC
TRBD2	.	TRBJ2-3	TRBV24-1	CATSQGDSGGARDTQYF	TGTGCCACCAGCCAAGGGGATAGCGGGGGGGCCAGAGATACGCAGTATTTT
.	.	TRBJ2-7	TRBV9	CASSAQVGLGYEQYF	TGTGCCAGCAGCGCACAGGTAGGATTGGGCTACGAGCAGTACTTC
.	.	TRBJ1-1	TRBV19	CASRRQPGNTEAFF	TGTGCCAGTAGGAGACAGCCCGGGAACACTGAAGCTTTCTTT
TRBD2	.	TRBJ2-5	TRBV27	CATRLAGGGETQYF	TGTGCCACCCGACTAGCGGGGGGTGGAGAGACCCAGTACTTC
.	.	TRBJ1-2	TRBV7-2	CASSFNSYSYGYTF	TGTGCCAGCAGCTTCAACAGCTATTCCTATGGCTACACCTTC
.	.	TRBJ2-7	TRBV18	CASSTTWEAYEQYF	TGTGCCAGCTCGACCACGTGGGAGGCCTACGAGCAGTACTTC
.	.	TRBJ1-1	TRBV3-1/TRBV3-2	CASSRTRVSTEAFF	TGTGCCAGCAGCCGGACGAGGGTTTCCACTGAAGCTTTCTTT
TRBD2	.	TRBJ2-5	TRBV11-2	CASSGSGGAGETQYF	TGTGCCAGCAGCGGTAGCGGGGGGGCCGGGGAGACCCAGTACTTC
.	.	TRBJ2-5	TRBV7-2	CASTRGGVGETQYF	TGTGCCAGCACACGTGGCGGGGTTGGCGAGACCCAGTACTTC
.	.	TRBJ1-2	TRBV28	CASSITGATNYGYTF	TGTGCCAGCAGTATAACAGGAGCCACTAACTATGGCTACACCTTC
TRBD1	.	TRBJ1-6	TRBV10-1	CARTTGGGSPLHF	TGCGCCAGGACCACAGGGGGCGGGTCACCCCTCCACTTT
.	.	TRBJ1-1	TRBV7-2	CASSLLSVAFF	TGTGCCAGCAGCTTATTAAGCGTGGCTTTCTTT
TRBD1	.	TRBJ2-5	TRBV5-4	CASSPPGGEEETQYF	TGTGCCAGCAGCCCCCCAGGGGGCGAAGAAGAGACCCAGTACTTC
TRBD1	.	TRBJ1-1	TRBV9	CASSPSRGDSQAGEAFF	TGTGCCAGCAGCCCCTCAAGGGGGGACAGCCAGGCAGGTGAAGCTTTCTTT
.	.	TRBJ1-1	TRBV7-3	CASSLYRDTEAFF	TGTGCCAGCAGCTTATACAGGGACACTGAAGCTTTCTTT
TRBD1	.	TRBJ2-3	TRBV15	CATSSGDRGSTDTQYF	TGTGCCACCAGCAGCGGGGACAGGGGGAGCACAGATACGCAGTATTTT